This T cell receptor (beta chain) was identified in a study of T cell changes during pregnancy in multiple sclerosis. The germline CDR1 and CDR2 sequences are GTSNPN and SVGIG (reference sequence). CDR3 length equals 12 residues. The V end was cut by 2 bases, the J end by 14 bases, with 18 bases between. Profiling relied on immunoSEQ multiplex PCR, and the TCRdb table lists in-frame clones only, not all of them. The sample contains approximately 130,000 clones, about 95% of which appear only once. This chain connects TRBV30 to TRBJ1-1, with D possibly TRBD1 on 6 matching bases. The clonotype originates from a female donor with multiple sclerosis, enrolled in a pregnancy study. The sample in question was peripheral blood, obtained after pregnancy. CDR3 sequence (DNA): TGTGCCTGGAGTCAAAGACAGGAAAGGGCGTTCTTT. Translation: CAWSQRQERAFF. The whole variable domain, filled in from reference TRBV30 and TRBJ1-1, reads SQTIHQWPATLVQPVGSPLSLECTVEGTSNPNLYWYRQAAGRGLQLLFYSVGIGQISSEVPQNLSASRPQDRQFILSSKKLLLSDSGFYLCAWSQRQERAFFGQGTRLTVV.